The 7 T cell receptor beta chains below come from one sample, sequenced in a study of cytomegalovirus exposure and HLA in healthy donors. PCR involved 60 Vbeta and 13 Jbeta primers. Profiling relied on immunoSEQ multiplex PCR, and the TCRdb table lists in-frame clones only, not all of them. The top ten clones hold about 1.6% of a sample with some 200,000 clones, around 83% of them seen once. Material: PBMCs. The receptors stem from a man aged 45-65 years in good health and CMV-seronegative.

CDR3 nucleotides: TGTGCCAGTCGGGACAGCGCAACTAATGAAAAACTGTTTTTT. Its protein is CASRDSATNEKLFF. V usage is TRBV19 and J usage is TRBJ1-4; 7 nucleotides align to TRBD1. CDR3 length: 14 residues. Germline-derived CDR1 and CDR2 are LNHDA and SQIVND (reference sequence). J gave up 0 bases and V 8 bases, and 3 bases lay outside the gene matches.

The chain carries TRBV7-2 and TRBJ2-2, with TRBD1 matching 10 bases. The ends lost 4 bases at V and 16 bases at J; junction bases unmatched: 6. The CDR3 is 12 amino acids. The V gene's germline CDR1 is SGHTA and CDR2 FQGNSA. The CDR3 region has the DNA TGTGCCAGCAGCTCGGACAGGGGGAGGCCGTTTTTT. This encodes CASSSDRGRPFF.

V usage is TRBV7-9 and J usage is TRBJ2-5; 9 positions match TRBD1. J gave up 5 bases and V 5 bases, and 12 bases lay outside the gene matches. CDR1 and CDR2 from the germline V gene are SEHNR and FQNEAQ (reference sequence). The CDR3 has 16 amino acids. In DNA, the CDR3 is TGTGCCAGCAGCCGAACACAGGGGGCGTTAGGGGAGACCCAGTACTTC. This encodes CASSRTQGALGETQYF.

The chain joins TRBV19 to TRBJ2-1; tentatively, D is TRBD1 (6 bases). The germline V and J ends were trimmed by 1 base and 7 bases, with 14 bases remaining between them. This CDR3 is built from 15 residues. Germline CDR1 reads LNHDA; CDR2 reads SQIVND (reference sequence). The CDR3: CASSIGGGKRNEQFF. The CDR3 nucleotides are TGTGCCAGTAGTATAGGAGGGGGTAAAAGAAATGAGCAGTTCTTC.

This clone appeared a single time. The rearrangement uses TRBV30 and TRBJ1-2; no reliable D call. Germline V CDR1 and CDR2: GTSNPN, SVGIG (reference sequence). With 8 bases removed from V and 6 bases from J, the gap between germline ends came to 4 bases. The CDR3 sequence is 8 residues long. The CDR3 loop is CAGNGYTF. CDR3 DNA: TGTGCCGGCAATGGCTACACCTTC.

The rearrangement links TRBV10-1 to TRBJ2-1; 14 bases are shared with TRBD2. The junction had 12 bases not matched to a gene; V was cut back by 4 bases and J by 10 bases. Germline V gene data show CDR1 as WNHNN and CDR2 as SYGVQD (reference sequence). The CDR3 extends over 17 amino acids. CDR3 sequence reads: CASSGSPGLAGAGEQFF. In DNA, the CDR3 is TGCGCCAGCAGTGGGTCTCCGGGACTAGCGGGAGCTGGGGAGCAGTTCTTC.

This clone has only a few counts. The V and J genes are TRBV5-1 and TRBJ2-3, with 11 bases that match TRBD2. The V gene's germline CDR1 is SGHRS and CDR2 YFSETQ. The V and J ends lost 4 bases and 4 bases, in that order; junction bases with no gene match: 2. The CDR3 totals 14 residues. The CDR3, as DNA: TGCGCCAGCAGCGGGGGACTAGCGGCAGATACGCAGTATTTT. Its translation: CASSGGLAADTQYF.